This T cell receptor beta chain was observed in a study of T-cell reconstitution after alpha-beta-depleted transplantation in children. Construction of the TCRbeta library involved unique molecular identifiers. TCRdb called the PCR reads again in MiXCR, with one record for every CDR3 protein. The repertoire includes some 490,000 distinct CDR3 sequences, around an eighth of them detected once, and approximately 5.4% sits in the top ten. V was clipped by 5 bases and J by 4 bases, with 12 bases between them. This CDR3 comprises 14 residues. Germline loops: CDR1 SGHAT, CDR2 FQDESV (reference sequence). This clonotype appeared many times.

This specimen was PBMCs from the stem cell graft donor, taken from the stem cell graft. This sequence was found in a human donor who donated a stem cell graft to a child with combined immunodeficiency. The V call is TRBV11-1, the J call TRBJ2-1; the D gene is possibly TRBD2 (5 bases). CDR3 DNA sequence: TGTGCCAGCAGCGGGAGCCGGGGATACAATGAGCAGTTCTTC. It encodes CASSGSRGYNEQFF.